This TCR beta chain appears in the sequencing data of a study of blood T cell repertoires in COVID-19. Study background: Sites in the United States, Italy and Spain provided acute and convalescent COVID-19 samples.

Sequenced by immunoSEQ multiplex PCR; TCRdb stores in-frame clones only, minus some. The table shows approximately 210,000 clones, with 83% occurring only once. V lost 4 bases, J lost 4 bases, and 16 bases lay in between. This CDR3 is built from 16 residues. Germline V gene lookup returns CDR1 LNHDA and CDR2 SQIVND (reference sequence). Sequencing used peripheral blood. The chain links TRBV19 to TRBJ1-4; the D gene is possibly TRBD1 (5 bases). This clonotype was obtained from a woman aged 35 to 49 with active or convalescent COVID-19. CDR3: CASSTPAGTGNEKLFF. The CDR3 DNA follows: TGTGCCAGTAGTACCCCGGCCGGGACTGGTAATGAAAAACTGTTTTTT.